These T cell receptor beta chains were read from a single sample in a study of glioma-infiltrating T cells after dendritic cell vaccination. Clones were sequenced by immunoSEQ multiplex PCR, and TCRdb holds only the in-frame ones, with some missing. The sample lists roughly 70,000 clones; over 70% were seen once. The material was blood, obtained before dendritic cell vaccination. The receptors come from a human donor with glioblastoma. CDR3s leave out the opening cysteine and the closing phenylalanine or tryptophan. A D gene is named only where the DNA matches it firmly.

j_call: TRBJ1-3
d_call: NA
cdr3_length: 12
v_call: TRBV2
cdr3_aa: AGREAFSGNTIY

j_call: TRBJ2-6
d_call: TRBD1
cdr3_length: 15
v_call: TRBV10-3
cdr3_aa: AISEGTASSGANVLT

j_call: TRBJ2-2
d_call: TRBD2
cdr3_length: 14
v_call: TRBV6-5
cdr3_aa: ASSYSAGGGTGELF

j_call: TRBJ1-2
d_call: NA
cdr3_length: 13
v_call: TRBV18
cdr3_aa: ASSPVTQTNYGYT

j_call: TRBJ1-1
d_call: NA
cdr3_length: 11
v_call: TRBV5-8
cdr3_aa: ASTTMGVGLAF

j_call: TRBJ1-1
d_call: TRBD1
cdr3_length: 11
v_call: TRBV6-5
cdr3_aa: ASRTGGRPEAF

j_call: TRBJ1-2
d_call: NA
cdr3_length: 12
v_call: TRBV7-9
cdr3_aa: ASSLSLPGDGYT

j_call: TRBJ2-7
d_call: TRBD1
cdr3_length: 12
v_call: TRBV11-2
cdr3_aa: ASTGTGYSYEQY

j_call: TRBJ1-2
d_call: TRBD1
cdr3_length: 13
v_call: TRBV6-1
cdr3_aa: ASSFMGQGGSGYT

j_call: TRBJ1-5
d_call: TRBD1
cdr3_length: 12
v_call: TRBV2
cdr3_aa: ASSRGQGAQPQH

j_call: TRBJ1-5
d_call: NA
cdr3_length: 13
v_call: TRBV6-5
cdr3_aa: ASSYSRPGSQPQH

j_call: TRBJ1-1
d_call: NA
cdr3_length: 11
v_call: TRBV6-4
cdr3_aa: ASSDPPYTEAF

j_call: TRBJ1-5
d_call: NA
cdr3_length: 12
v_call: TRBV9
cdr3_aa: ASSVGTRNQPQH

j_call: TRBJ1-2
d_call: TRBD1
cdr3_length: 12
v_call: TRBV28
cdr3_aa: ASSLTGRPEGYT

j_call: TRBJ2-7
d_call: NA
cdr3_length: 10
v_call: TRBV10-3
cdr3_aa: AISESSGEQY

j_call: TRBJ2-5
d_call: NA
cdr3_length: 14
v_call: TRBV7-9
cdr3_aa: ASSSGDRVYQETQY

j_call: TRBJ2-5
d_call: TRBD1
cdr3_length: 12
v_call: TRBV7-2
cdr3_aa: ASRLQGQQETQY

j_call: TRBJ1-5
d_call: TRBD1
cdr3_length: 12
v_call: TRBV12-5
cdr3_aa: ASGLDRGRQPQH

j_call: TRBJ1-5
d_call: TRBD1
cdr3_length: 14
v_call: TRBV4-1
cdr3_aa: ANSPIGQGRDQPQH

j_call: TRBJ1-2
d_call: NA
cdr3_length: 10
v_call: TRBV15
cdr3_aa: ATAPGDYGYT